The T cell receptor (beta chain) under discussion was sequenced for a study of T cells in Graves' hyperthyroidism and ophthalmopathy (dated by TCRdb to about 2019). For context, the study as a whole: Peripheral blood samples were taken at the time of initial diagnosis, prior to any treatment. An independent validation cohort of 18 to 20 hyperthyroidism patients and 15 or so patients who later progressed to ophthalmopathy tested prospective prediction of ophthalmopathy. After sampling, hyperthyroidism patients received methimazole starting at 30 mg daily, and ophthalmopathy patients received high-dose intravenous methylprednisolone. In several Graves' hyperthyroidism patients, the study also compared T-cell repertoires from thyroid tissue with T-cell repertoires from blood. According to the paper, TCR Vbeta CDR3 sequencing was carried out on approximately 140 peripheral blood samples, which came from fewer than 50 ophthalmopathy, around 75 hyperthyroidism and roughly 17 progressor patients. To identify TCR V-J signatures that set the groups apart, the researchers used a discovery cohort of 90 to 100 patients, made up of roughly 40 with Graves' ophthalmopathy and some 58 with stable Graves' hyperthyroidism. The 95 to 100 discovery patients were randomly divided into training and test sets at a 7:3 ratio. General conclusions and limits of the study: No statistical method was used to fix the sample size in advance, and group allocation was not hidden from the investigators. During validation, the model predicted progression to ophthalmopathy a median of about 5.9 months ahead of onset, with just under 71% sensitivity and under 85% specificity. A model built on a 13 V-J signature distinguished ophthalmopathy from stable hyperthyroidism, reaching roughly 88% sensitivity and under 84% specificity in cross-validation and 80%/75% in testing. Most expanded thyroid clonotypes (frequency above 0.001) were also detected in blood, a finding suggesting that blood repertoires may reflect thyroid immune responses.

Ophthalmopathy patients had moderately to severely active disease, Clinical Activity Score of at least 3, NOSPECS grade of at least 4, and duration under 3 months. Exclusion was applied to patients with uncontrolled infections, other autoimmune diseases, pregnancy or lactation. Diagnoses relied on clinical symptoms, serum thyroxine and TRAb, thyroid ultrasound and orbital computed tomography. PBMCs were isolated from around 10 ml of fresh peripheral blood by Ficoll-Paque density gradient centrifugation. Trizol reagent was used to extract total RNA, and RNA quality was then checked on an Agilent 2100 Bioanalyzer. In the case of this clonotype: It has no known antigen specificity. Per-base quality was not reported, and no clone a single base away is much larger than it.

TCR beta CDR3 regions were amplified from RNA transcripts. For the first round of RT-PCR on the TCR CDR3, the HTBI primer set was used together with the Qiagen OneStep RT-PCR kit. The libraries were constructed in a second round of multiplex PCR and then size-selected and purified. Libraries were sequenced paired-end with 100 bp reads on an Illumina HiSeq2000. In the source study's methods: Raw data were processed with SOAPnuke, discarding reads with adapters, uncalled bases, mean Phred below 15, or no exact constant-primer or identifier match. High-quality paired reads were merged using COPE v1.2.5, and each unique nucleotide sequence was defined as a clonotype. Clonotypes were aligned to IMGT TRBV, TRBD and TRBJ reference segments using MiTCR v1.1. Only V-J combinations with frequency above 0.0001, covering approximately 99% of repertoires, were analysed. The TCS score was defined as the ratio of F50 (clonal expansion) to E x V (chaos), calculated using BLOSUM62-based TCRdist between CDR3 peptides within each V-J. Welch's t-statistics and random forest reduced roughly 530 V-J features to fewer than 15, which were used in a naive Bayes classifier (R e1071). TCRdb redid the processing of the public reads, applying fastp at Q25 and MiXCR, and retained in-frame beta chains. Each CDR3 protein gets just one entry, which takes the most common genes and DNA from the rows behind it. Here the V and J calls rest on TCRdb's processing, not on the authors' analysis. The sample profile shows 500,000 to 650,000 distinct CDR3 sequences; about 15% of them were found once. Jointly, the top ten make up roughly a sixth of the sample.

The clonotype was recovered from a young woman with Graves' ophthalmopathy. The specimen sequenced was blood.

The CDR3 sequence is CASTPTSGEDNEQFF. In nucleotide form, the sequence is TGTGCCAGCACTCCGACTAGCGGGGAGGACAATGAGCAGTTCTTC. The chain was built from TRBV12-3 or TRBV12-4 and TRBJ2-1; 11 junctional bases match TRBD2. Counted from cysteine to phenylalanine, this CDR3 has 15 amino acids. Only the CDR3 part of the read is kept: 45 bases, read in frame from the first base. Trimming takes 7 bases off V and 5 bases off J; junction bases not matched to a gene: 7.